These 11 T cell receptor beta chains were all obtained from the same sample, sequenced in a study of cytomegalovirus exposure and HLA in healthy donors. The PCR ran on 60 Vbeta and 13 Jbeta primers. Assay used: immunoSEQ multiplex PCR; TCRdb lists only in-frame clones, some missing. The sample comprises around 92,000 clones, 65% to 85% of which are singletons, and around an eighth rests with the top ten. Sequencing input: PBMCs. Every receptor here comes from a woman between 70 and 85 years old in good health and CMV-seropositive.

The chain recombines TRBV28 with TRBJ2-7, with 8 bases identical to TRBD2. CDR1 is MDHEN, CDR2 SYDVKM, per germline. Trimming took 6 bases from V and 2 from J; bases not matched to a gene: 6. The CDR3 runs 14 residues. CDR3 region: CASSFTSGPYEQYF. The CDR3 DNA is TGTGCCAGCAGCTTTACTAGCGGACCCTACGAGCAGTACTTC.

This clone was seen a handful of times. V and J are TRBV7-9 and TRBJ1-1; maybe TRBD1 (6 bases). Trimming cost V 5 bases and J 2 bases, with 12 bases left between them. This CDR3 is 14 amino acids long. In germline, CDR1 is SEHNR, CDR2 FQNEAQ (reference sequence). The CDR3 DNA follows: TGTGCCAGCAGCCCCGCAGGGGAAAACACTGAAGCTTTCTTT. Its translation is CASSPAGENTEAFF. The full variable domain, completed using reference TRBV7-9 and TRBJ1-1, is DTGVSQNPRHKITKRGQNVTFRCDPISEHNRLYWYRQTLGQGPEFLTYFQNEAQLEKSRLLSDRFSAERPKGSFSTLEIQRTEQGDSAMYLCASSPAGENTEAFFGQGTRLTVV.

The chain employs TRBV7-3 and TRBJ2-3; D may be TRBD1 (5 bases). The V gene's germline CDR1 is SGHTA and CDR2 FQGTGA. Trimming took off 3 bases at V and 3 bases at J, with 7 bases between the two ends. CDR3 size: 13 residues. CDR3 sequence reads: CASSFRGTDTQYF. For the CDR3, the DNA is TGTGCCAGCAGCTTTAGGGGTACAGATACGCAGTATTTT.

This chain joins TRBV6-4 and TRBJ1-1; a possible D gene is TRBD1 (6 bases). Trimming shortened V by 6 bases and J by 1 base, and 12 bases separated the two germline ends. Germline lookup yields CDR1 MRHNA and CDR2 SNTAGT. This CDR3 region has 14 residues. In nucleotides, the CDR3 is TGTGCCAGCAGATCAGGGGCGCCGAACACTGAAGCTTTCTTT. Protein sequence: CASRSGAPNTEAFF.

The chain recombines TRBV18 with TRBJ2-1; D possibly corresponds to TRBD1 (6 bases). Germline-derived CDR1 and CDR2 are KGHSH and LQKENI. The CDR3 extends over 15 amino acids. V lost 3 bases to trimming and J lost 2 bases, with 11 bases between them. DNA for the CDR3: TGTGCCAGCTCACCCGGACAGCGTACCTACAATGAGCAGTTCTTC. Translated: CASSPGQRTYNEQFF.

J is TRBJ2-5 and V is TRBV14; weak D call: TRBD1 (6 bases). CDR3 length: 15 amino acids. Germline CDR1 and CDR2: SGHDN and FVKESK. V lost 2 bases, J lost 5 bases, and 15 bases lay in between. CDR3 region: CASSQLTGGVETQYF. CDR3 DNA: TGTGCCAGCAGCCAATTGACAGGAGGTGTGGAGACCCAGTACTTC.

CDR3 in DNA: TGTGCCAGCAGCAGGACTAGCGGGGTCTACGAGCAGTACTTC. This sequence encodes CASSRTSGVYEQYF. The chain employs TRBV27 and TRBJ2-7; TRBD2 matches 12 bases. Germline V gene data show CDR1 as MNHEY and CDR2 as SMNVEV (reference sequence). With V trimmed by 6 bases and J by 3 bases, 3 bases remained unmatched. This CDR3 is built from 14 residues.

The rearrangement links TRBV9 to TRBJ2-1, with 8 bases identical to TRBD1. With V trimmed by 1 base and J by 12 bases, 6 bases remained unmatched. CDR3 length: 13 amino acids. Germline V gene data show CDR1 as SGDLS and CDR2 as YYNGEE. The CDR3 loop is CASSVQAQGVQFF. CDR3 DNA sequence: TGTGCCAGCAGCGTACAGGCACAGGGGGTGCAGTTCTTC.

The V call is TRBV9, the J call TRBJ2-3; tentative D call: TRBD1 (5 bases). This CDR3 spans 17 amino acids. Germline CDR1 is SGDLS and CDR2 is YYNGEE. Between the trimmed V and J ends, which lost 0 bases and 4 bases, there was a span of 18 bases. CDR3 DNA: TGTGCCAGCAGCGTAGCTGCAGGGTTACAGATTTCAGATACGCAGTATTTT. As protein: CASSVAAGLQISDTQYF.

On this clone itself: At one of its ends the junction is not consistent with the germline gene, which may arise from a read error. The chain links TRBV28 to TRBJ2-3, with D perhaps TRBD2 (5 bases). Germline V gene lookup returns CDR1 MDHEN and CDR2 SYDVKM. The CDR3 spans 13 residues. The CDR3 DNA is TGTGCCAGCACCCCTAGCTTACCATCCGGGCGGTACTTT. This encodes CASTPSLPSGRYF.

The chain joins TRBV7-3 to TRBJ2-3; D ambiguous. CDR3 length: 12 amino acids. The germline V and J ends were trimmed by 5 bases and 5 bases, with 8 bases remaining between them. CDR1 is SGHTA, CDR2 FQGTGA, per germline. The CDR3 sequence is CASSPSGDTQYF. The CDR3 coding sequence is TGTGCCAGCAGCCCCTCGGGAGATACGCAGTATTTT.